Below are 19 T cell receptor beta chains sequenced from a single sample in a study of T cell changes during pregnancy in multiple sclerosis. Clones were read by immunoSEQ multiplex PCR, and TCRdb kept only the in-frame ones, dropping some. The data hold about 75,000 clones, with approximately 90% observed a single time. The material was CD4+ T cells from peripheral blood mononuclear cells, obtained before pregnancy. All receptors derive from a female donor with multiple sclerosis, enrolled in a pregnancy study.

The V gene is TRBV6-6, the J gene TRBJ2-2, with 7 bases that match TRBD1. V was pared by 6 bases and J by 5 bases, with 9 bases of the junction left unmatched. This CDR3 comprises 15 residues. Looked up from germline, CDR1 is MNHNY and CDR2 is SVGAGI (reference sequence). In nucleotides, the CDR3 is TGTGCCAGCAGGGATAGACAGGGTTGGACCGGGGAGCTGTTTTTT. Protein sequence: CASRDRQGWTGELFF.

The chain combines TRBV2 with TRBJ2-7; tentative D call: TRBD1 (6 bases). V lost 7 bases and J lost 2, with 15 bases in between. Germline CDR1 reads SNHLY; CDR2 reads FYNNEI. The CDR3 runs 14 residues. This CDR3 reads CASKADSITYEQYF. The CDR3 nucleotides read TGTGCCAGCAAGGCGGACAGTATCACCTACGAGCAGTACTTC.

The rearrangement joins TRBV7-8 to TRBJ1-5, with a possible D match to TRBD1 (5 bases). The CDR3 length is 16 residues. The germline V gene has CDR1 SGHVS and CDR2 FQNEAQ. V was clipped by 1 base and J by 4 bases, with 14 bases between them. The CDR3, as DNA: TGTGCCAGCAGCTTAGTCCCAGGGCTGAGTAATCAGCCCCAGCATTTT. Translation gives CASSLVPGLSNQPQHF.

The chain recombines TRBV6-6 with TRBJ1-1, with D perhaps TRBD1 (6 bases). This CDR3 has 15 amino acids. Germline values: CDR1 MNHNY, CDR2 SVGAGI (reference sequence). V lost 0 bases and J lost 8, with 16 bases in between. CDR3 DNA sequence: TGTGCCAGCAGTTACTCATCCGGGACACTCCGGGAAGCTTTCTTT. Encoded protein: CASSYSSGTLREAFF.

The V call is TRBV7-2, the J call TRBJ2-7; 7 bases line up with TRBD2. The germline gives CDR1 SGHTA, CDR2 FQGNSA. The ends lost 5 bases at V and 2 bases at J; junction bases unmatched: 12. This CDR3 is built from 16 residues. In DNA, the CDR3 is TGTGCCAGCAGCCACGACTCTAGCGGCAGGACCTACGAGCAGTACTTC. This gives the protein CASSHDSSGRTYEQYF.

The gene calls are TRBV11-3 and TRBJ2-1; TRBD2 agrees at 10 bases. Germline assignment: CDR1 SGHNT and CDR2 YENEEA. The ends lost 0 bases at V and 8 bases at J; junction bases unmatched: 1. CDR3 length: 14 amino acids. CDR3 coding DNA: TGTGCCAGCAGCTTAGATCTAGCGGGGGATGAGCAGTTCTTC. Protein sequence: CASSLDLAGDEQFF.

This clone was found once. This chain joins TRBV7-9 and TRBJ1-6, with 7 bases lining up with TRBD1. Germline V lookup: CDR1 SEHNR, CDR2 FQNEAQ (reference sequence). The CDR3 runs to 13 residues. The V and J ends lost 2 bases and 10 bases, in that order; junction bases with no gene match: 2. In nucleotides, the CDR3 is TGTGCCAGCAGCTTAACAGGGGAATCACCCCTCCACTTT. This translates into CASSLTGESPLHF.

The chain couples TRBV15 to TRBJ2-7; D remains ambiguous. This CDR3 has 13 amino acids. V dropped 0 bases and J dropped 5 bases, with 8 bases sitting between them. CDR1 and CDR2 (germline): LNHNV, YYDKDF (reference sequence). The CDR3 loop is CATSRDFSDEQYF. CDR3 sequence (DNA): TGTGCCACCAGCAGAGATTTCTCGGACGAGCAGTACTTC. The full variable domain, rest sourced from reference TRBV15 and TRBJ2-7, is DAMVIQNPRYQVTQFGKPVTLSCSQTLNHNVMYWYQQKSSQAPKLLFHYYDKDFNNEADTPDNFQSRRPNTSFCFLDIRSPGLGDTAMYLCATSRDFSDEQYFGPGTRLTVT.

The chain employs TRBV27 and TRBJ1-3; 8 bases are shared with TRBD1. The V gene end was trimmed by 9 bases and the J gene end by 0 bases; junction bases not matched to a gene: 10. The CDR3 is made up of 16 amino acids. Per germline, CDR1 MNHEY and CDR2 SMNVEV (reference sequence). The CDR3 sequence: CASGRGLASSGNTIYF. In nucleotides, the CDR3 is TGTGCCAGTGGCAGGGGGCTCGCCTCCTCTGGAAACACCATATATTTT.

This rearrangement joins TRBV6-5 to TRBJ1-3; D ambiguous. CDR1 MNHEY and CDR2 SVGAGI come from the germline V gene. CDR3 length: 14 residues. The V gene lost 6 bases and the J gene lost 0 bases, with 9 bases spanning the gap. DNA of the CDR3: TGTGCCAGCAGATCGAGTAGCTCTGGAAACACCATATATTTT. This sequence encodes CASRSSSSGNTIYF.

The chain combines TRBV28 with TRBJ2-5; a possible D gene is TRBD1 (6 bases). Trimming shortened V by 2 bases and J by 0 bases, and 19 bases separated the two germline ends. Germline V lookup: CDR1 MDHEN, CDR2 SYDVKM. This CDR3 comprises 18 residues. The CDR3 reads CASSLPLNPDRYQETQYF. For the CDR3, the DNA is TGTGCCAGCAGTTTACCCCTCAATCCTGACAGGTACCAAGAGACCCAGTACTTC.

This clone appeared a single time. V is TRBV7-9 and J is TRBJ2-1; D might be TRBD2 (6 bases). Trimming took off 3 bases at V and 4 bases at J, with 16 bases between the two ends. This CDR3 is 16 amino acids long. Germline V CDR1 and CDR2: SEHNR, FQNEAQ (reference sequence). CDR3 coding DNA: TGTGCCAGCAGCTTTGGTAGCCTAGCGCCTTACAATGAGCAGTTCTTC. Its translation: CASSFGSLAPYNEQFF.

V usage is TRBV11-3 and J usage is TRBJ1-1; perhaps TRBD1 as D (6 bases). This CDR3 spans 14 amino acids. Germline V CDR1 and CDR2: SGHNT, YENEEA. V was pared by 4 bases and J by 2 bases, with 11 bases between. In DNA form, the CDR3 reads TGTGCCAGCAGCTCTGGGGGGGCCAACACTGAAGCTTTCTTT. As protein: CASSSGGANTEAFF.

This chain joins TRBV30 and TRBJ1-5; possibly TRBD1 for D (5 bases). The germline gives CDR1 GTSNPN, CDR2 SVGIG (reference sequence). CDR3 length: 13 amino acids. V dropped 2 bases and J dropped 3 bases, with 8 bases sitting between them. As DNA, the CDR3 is TGTGCCTGGAGTCCAGGACACAATCAGCCCCAGCATTTT. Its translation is CAWSPGHNQPQHF.

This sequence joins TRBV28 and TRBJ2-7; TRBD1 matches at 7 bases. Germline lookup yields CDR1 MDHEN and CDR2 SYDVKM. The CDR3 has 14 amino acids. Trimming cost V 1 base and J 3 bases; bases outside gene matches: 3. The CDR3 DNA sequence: TGTGCCAGCAGTTTATTGGGACAGAGCTACGAGCAGTACTTC. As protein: CASSLLGQSYEQYF.

The CDR3 sequence: CASSRDLTGGRRNTIYF. In DNA form, the CDR3 reads TGTGCCAGCAGTCGAGATCTTACAGGGGGCAGAAGAAACACCATATATTTT. The chain uses TRBV6-9 and TRBJ1-3; the match to TRBD1 covers 9 bases. CDR3 length equals 17 residues. Germline trimming cut 5 bases from V and 5 bases from J; bases unmatched to any gene: 13. Germline loops: CDR1 MNHGY, CDR2 SVAAGI.

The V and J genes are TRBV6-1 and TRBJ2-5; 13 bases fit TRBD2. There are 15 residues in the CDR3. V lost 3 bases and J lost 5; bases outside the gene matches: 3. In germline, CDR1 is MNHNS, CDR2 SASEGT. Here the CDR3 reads CASSERTSGSETQYF. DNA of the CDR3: TGTGCCAGCAGTGAGAGGACTAGCGGGAGTGAGACCCAGTACTTC.

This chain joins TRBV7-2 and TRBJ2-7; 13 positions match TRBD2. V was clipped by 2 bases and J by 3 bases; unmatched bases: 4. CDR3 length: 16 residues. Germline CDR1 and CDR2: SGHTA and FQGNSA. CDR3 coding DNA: TGTGCCAGCAGCTTAACTAGCGGGGGGGATTTCTACGAGCAGTACTTC. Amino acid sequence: CASSLTSGGDFYEQYF.

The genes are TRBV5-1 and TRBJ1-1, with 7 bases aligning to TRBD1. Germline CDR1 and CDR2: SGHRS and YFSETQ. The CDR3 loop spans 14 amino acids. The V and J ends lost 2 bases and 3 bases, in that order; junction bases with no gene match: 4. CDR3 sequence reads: CASSFTGADTEAFF. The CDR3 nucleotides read TGCGCCAGCAGCTTTACAGGGGCGGACACTGAAGCTTTCTTT.